The 18 T cell receptor beta chains listed next were all sequenced from one sample in a study of molecular identifiers for immune sequencing clone quantification. TCRdb re-called the PCR reads through MiXCR, storing one row per CDR3 protein. This sample yields some 580,000 distinct CDR3 sequences, of which around 25% are seen a single time; about 0.84% belongs to the top ten. Material for sequencing was naive CD8+ T cells from blood, with Jurkat cell RNA spiked in. Subset of the sample: FACS-sorted CD8+CD4-CCR7+CD45RA+ naive T cells. The receptors derive from a human donor in good health. Some libraries in this study had Jurkat cell RNA spiked in.

Ten or more counts support this clonotype. The V gene is TRBV29-1, the J gene TRBJ1-1; D call uncertain. The CDR3 is made up of 12 amino acids. The V end lost 4 bases, the J end lost 0 bases, and 6 bases lay between the germline ends. CDR1 and CDR2 from the germline V gene are SQVTM and ANQGSEA. The CDR3 here is CSVVRMNTEAFF. DNA of the CDR3: TGCAGCGTTGTCAGAATGAACACTGAAGCTTTCTTT.

This clonotype was counted at least ten times. The chain has TRBV7-9 and TRBJ2-2; possibly TRBD1 for D (6 bases). The CDR3 sequence is 16 residues long. Trimming removed 4 bases at V and 5 bases at J, with 17 bases between. The germline CDR1 and CDR2 sequences are SEHNR and FQNEAQ (reference sequence). The CDR3 here is CASSSPRQAMTGELFF. The CDR3 nucleotides are TGTGCCAGCAGCTCACCGAGACAGGCAATGACCGGGGAGCTGTTTTTT.

DNA of the CDR3: TGTGCCAGCAGTTTGAAGGGGGCTGATGAAAAACTGTTTTTT. This gives the protein CASSLKGADEKLFF. The genes are TRBV27 and TRBJ1-4; 7 nucleotides align to TRBD1. This CDR3 has 14 residues. CDR1 and CDR2 from the germline V gene are MNHEY and SMNVEV (reference sequence). V lost 3 bases and J lost 6; bases outside the gene matches: 4.

Details on this clonotype: This sequence may be a read error, since a much larger clone differs from it by one base. This sequence joins TRBV7-2 and TRBJ2-3; D unclear. Germline CDR1 SGHTA, CDR2 FQGNSA. There are 15 residues in the CDR3. The chain's CDR3 is CASNLIWGYADTQYF. DNA of the CDR3: TGTGCCAGCAACTTAATATGGGGTTACGCAGATACGCAGTATTTT.

This clonotype showed up many times. The genes are TRBV9 and TRBJ2-5; possible D gene TRBD2, 5 bases. The CDR3 consists of 14 residues. Trimming left V 4 bases short and J 5 bases short, with 15 bases between. CDR1 SGDLS and CDR2 YYNGEE come from the germline V gene. CDR3 coding DNA: TGTGCCAGCAGCTCTAGTCGGTTAGCGGAGACCCAGTACTTC. Translated: CASSSSRLAETQYF. The full variable domain, in which reference TRBV9 and TRBJ2-5 provide the parts outside the CDR3, is DSGVTQTPKHLITATGQRVTLRCSPRSGDLSVYWYQQSLDQGLQFLIQYYNGEERAKGNILERFSAQQFPDLHSELNLSSLELGDSALYFCASSSSRLAETQYFGPGTRLLVL.

This clonotype was detected a few times. Compared with germline, one end of the junction differs, possibly owing to a read error. The rearrangement joins TRBV20-1 to TRBJ2-7; the match to TRBD2 covers 8 bases. Germline V gene sequence: CDR1 DFQATT, CDR2 SNEGSKA (reference sequence). This CDR3 spans 13 amino acids. The CDR3 nucleotides read TGCGGTGCTAGACCGGGGACTAGCTACGAGCAGTACTTC. Protein: CGARPGTSYEQYF.

This clonotype was counted between two and nine times. The genes are TRBV4-1 and TRBJ1-2, with TRBD1 matching 8 bases. This CDR3 region has 14 residues. CDR1 MGHRA and CDR2 YSYEKL come from the germline V gene. With V trimmed by 4 bases and J by 6 bases, 7 bases remained unmatched. CDR3 DNA sequence: TGCGCCAGCAGCCCCAAGACAGGGGTGCATGGCTACACCTTC. Encoded protein: CASSPKTGVHGYTF.

The rearrangement joins TRBV6-2 or TRBV6-3 to TRBJ1-1, with D tentatively TRBD1 (6 bases). CDR3 length equals 17 residues. Between the trimmed V and J ends, which lost 7 bases and 3 bases, there was a span of 24 bases. Germline values: CDR1 MNHEY, CDR2 SVGEGT. CDR3 DNA: TGTGCCAGCACCCAACAGGGAATTATAGTCGGCGACACTGAAGCTTTCTTT. This sequence encodes CASTQQGIIVGDTEAFF.

The V call is TRBV6-2 or TRBV6-3, the J call TRBJ2-3; D call uncertain. CDR1 is MNHEY and CDR2 is SVGEGT in the germline V gene. The CDR3 consists of 16 residues. Trimming took 6 bases from V and 2 from J, leaving 18 bases between them. CDR3 coding DNA: TGTGCCAGCAGCCCCTTCCGCTCCCGGGTCACAGATACGCAGTATTTT. Amino acid sequence: CASSPFRSRVTDTQYF.

This clonotype was seen more than once but under ten times. The chain employs TRBV11-2 and TRBJ2-7, with D perhaps being TRBD1 or TRBD2 (6 bases each). V dropped 1 base and J dropped 5 bases, with 21 bases sitting between them. This CDR3 has 17 amino acids. CDR1 and CDR2 from the germline V gene are SGHAT and FQNNGV. The CDR3 nucleotides read TGTGCCAGCAGCTTAGTCAGGGGCGGGAAGAAAGTTAACGAGCAGTACTTC. Protein sequence: CASSLVRGGKKVNEQYF.

With regard to this clonotype: This may be a read error, as it is one base from a much larger clone. This sequence joins TRBV3-1 and TRBJ2-5; D gene ambiguous. CDR3 size: 15 residues. Per germline, CDR1 LGHDT and CDR2 YNNKEL (reference sequence). In DNA form, the CDR3 reads TGTGCCAGCAGCCAAGATAGGCAGTCCGAAGAGGCCCAGTACTTC. Its translation: CASSQDRQSEEAQYF.

In the case of this clonotype: One junction end does not reproduce the germline sequence, and a read error may be involved. The chain uses TRBV27 and TRBJ2-7, with 10 positions matching TRBD1. CDR3 size: 12 residues. Germline loops: CDR1 MNHEY, CDR2 SMNVEV (reference sequence). CDR3 nucleotide sequence: TGTGCCAGCAGGCAGGGACAGGGGATTCCCAGCTTC. Its protein is CASRQGQGIPSF.

At least ten counts were recorded for this clonotype. An end of the junction does not agree with germline; a read error may underlie this. V usage is TRBV4-3 and J usage is TRBJ2-2; D unclear. This CDR3 is built from 14 residues. Germline V lookup: CDR1 LGHNA, CDR2 YSLEER. CDR3 coding DNA: TGTGCCAGCAGCCCGGGCGTGAACACCGGGGAGCTGTTTTTT. Translation gives CASSPGVNTGELFF.

This clonotype was picked up many times. The rearrangement links TRBV4-2 to TRBJ2-1, with D hard to call. The CDR3 runs 12 residues. V lost 0 bases, J lost 10 bases, and 7 bases lay in between. The germline CDR1 and CDR2 sequences are LGHNA and YNFKEQ. CDR3 nucleotides: TGTGCCAGCAGCCAAGATTCCTGGGAGCAGTTCTTC. It encodes CASSQDSWEQFF.

The chain has TRBV12-3 or TRBV12-4 and TRBJ2-3; D remains unclear. V was clipped by 0 bases and J by 0 bases, with 7 bases between them. This CDR3 comprises 15 residues. This CDR3 is CASSLARQSTDTQYF. For the CDR3, the DNA is TGTGCCAGCAGTTTAGCGCGGCAGAGCACAGATACGCAGTATTTT.

This clonotype was counted a single time. Given a much more abundant clone one base away, this may be a read error. The V and J genes are TRBV4-1 and TRBJ1-1, with D maybe TRBD1 (5 bases). The CDR3 is made up of 14 amino acids. CDR1 is MGHRA and CDR2 is YSYEKL in the germline V gene. The CDR3 sequence: CARSQLGEGTEAFF. For the CDR3, the DNA is TGCGCCCGCAGCCAACTAGGGGAAGGAACTGAAGCTTTCTTT.

The chain links TRBV11-2 to TRBJ2-5, with a weak D call TRBD2 (5 bases). CDR1 and CDR2 from the germline V gene are SGHAT and FQNNGV. This CDR3 has 14 amino acids. The germline V and J ends were trimmed by 1 base and 5 bases, with 11 bases remaining between them. CDR3 residues: CASSLGFGMETQYF. The DNA for the CDR3 is TGTGCCAGCAGCTTAGGGTTCGGGATGGAGACCCAGTACTTC. Combining the CDR3 with reference TRBV11-2 and TRBJ2-5 gives the whole variable domain EAGVAQSPRYKIIEKRQSVAFWCNPISGHATLYWYQQILGQGPKLLIQFQNNGVVDDSQLPKDRFSAERLKGVDSTLKIQPAKLEDSAVYLCASSLGFGMETQYFGPGTRLLVL.

This clonotype was recorded at least ten times. V gene TRBV2 combines with J gene TRBJ1-5; D not resolved. Trimming shortened V by 0 bases and J by 7 bases, and 7 bases separated the two germline ends. The length of the CDR3 is 13 residues. Germline CDR1 is SNHLY and CDR2 is FYNNEI. CDR3 DNA sequence: TGTGCCAGCAGTGAAGCCGGAGACCAGCCCCAGCATTTT. Its translation: CASSEAGDQPQHF. The full variable domain, with the rest looked up from reference TRBV2 and TRBJ1-5, is EPEVTQTPSHQVTQMGQEVILRCVPISNHLYFYWYRQILGQKVEFLVSFYNNEISEKSEIFDDQFSVERPDGSNFTLKIRSTKLEDSAMYFCASSEAGDQPQHFGDGTRLSIL.